A single sample is the source of the 15 T cell receptor beta chains below, sequenced in a study of blood T cell repertoires in COVID-19. Using immunoSEQ multiplex PCR, the repertoire was profiled, and TCRdb retains in-frame clones only, with some absent. The sample has under 110,000 clones, around 87% seen once; the top ten hold roughly 12%. Sequenced sample: peripheral blood. The receptors here all came from a woman aged 25 to 39 with acute or convalescent COVID-19.

This clone was observed a single time. The chain links TRBV6-6 to TRBJ1-1; no clear D gene. This CDR3 has 13 residues. Trimming cost V 2 bases and J 2 bases, with 6 bases left between them. Germline V lookup: CDR1 MNHNY, CDR2 SVGAGI (reference sequence). In DNA, the CDR3 is TGTGCCAGCAGTTACCCGGGAAACACTGAAGCTTTCTTT. It encodes CASSYPGNTEAFF.

The chain links TRBV10-2 to TRBJ1-5, with 11 bases lining up with TRBD1. In germline, CDR1 is WSHSY, CDR2 SAAADI. Trimming cost V 8 bases and J 4 bases; bases outside gene matches: 4. The CDR3 runs to 14 residues. DNA of the CDR3: TGCGCCAGCGGCGGACAGGGGGCTAATCAGCCCCAGCATTTT. This translates into CASGGQGANQPQHF.

The rearrangement links TRBV27 to TRBJ2-7; 7 bases map to TRBD1. Germline CDR1 reads MNHEY; CDR2 reads SMNVEV (reference sequence). With 5 bases clipped from V and 0 bases from J, the junction kept 4 bases outside the gene matches. The CDR3 runs 14 residues. CDR3 sequence (DNA): TGTGCCAGCAGTCACAGGGGAAACTCCTACGAGCAGTACTTC. This gives the protein CASSHRGNSYEQYF.

V is TRBV14 and J is TRBJ1-6, with 7 bases fitting TRBD1. V was pared by 0 bases and J by 7 bases, with 3 bases of the junction left unmatched. Germline CDR1 SGHDN, CDR2 FVKESK. The CDR3 extends over 15 amino acids. CDR3 bases: TGTGCCAGCAGCCAAGATAGCAGGGGGAATTCACCCCTCCACTTT. The encoded protein is CASSQDSRGNSPLHF.

The J gene is TRBJ2-3, the V gene TRBV7-9; possible D gene TRBD1, 6 bases. Germline V gene data show CDR1 as SEHNR and CDR2 as FQNEAQ (reference sequence). Trimming shortened V by 1 base and J by 3 bases, and 11 bases separated the two germline ends. This CDR3 is built from 15 residues. In DNA, the CDR3 is TGTGCCAGCAGCTTAGACAGGGCTAAAACAGATACGCAGTATTTT. It specifies CASSLDRAKTDTQYF.

The genes are TRBV30 and TRBJ1-6; no clear D. The V and J ends lost 5 bases and 0 bases respectively, with 8 bases between them. CDR1 GTSNPN and CDR2 SVGIG come from the germline V gene (reference sequence). The CDR3 contains 14 residues. The CDR3 nucleotides read TGTGCCTGGTCCCTTAGCTCCTATAATTCACCCCTCCACTTT. It codes for CAWSLSSYNSPLHF.

This rearrangement joins TRBV30 to TRBJ1-4; no firm D call. The CDR3 runs 12 residues. V was trimmed by 0 bases and J by 8 bases, leaving 7 bases between them. From germline, CDR1 is GTSNPN and CDR2 SVGIG (reference sequence). CDR3 loop: CAWSVWAEKLFF. Here the CDR3 DNA reads TGTGCCTGGAGTGTCTGGGCCGAAAAACTGTTTTTT. The whole variable domain, remainder taken from reference TRBV30 and TRBJ1-4, is SQTIHQWPATLVQPVGSPLSLECTVEGTSNPNLYWYRQAAGRGLQLLFYSVGIGQISSEVPQNLSASRPQDRQFILSSKKLLLSDSGFYLCAWSVWAEKLFFGSGTQLSVL.

This chain connects TRBV19 to TRBJ1-5; 8 bases align to TRBD1. The CDR3 totals 15 residues. The V gene end was trimmed by 3 bases and the J gene end by 7 bases; junction bases not matched to a gene: 8. Germline V lookup: CDR1 LNHDA, CDR2 SQIVND (reference sequence). CDR3 sequence: CASSMTGQGTQPQHF. The CDR3 DNA reads as TGTGCCAGTAGTATGACCGGACAGGGCACCCAGCCCCAGCATTTT.

The J gene is TRBJ1-2, the V gene TRBV2; 8 bases agree with TRBD1. Germline trimming cut 6 bases from V and 4 bases from J; bases unmatched to any gene: 10. The CDR3 covers 15 residues. CDR1 and CDR2 from the germline V gene are SNHLY and FYNNEI. This CDR3 is CASRPGQGPRYGYTF. As DNA, the CDR3 is TGTGCCAGCAGGCCCGGACAGGGACCCCGCTATGGCTACACCTTC.

The chain uses TRBV11-3 and TRBJ2-7; 7 bases are a match to TRBD2. The J segment lost 2 bases and the V segment lost 5 bases, leaving 12 bases of the junction unmatched. Per the germline V gene, CDR1 is SGHNT and CDR2 is YENEEA. The CDR3 has 16 residues. The CDR3 bases are TGTGCCAGCAGCCACCGCCGGGGGGACCCACCCTACGAGCAGTACTTC. Translated, it gives CASSHRRGDPPYEQYF.

Here the CDR3 reads CSVGEGSSYEQYF. CDR3 DNA: TGCAGCGTTGGGGAGGGGAGCTCCTACGAGCAGTACTTC. The gene calls are TRBV29-1 and TRBJ2-7; 7 bases map to TRBD2. Germline V lookup: CDR1 SQVTM, CDR2 ANQGSEA. The CDR3 runs to 13 residues. Losses at the gene ends were 4 bases for V and 0 bases for J; bases not matched to a gene: 3.

CDR3 DNA sequence: TGTGCCAGCTCACTGTTGAGGACAGGGGACGATGAGCAGTTCTTC. Its translation is CASSLLRTGDDEQFF. The chain combines TRBV18 with TRBJ2-1; 9 bases align to TRBD1. The CDR3 has 15 residues. Trimming at V came to 4 bases and at J to 8 bases, leaving 9 bases not matched to a gene. Germline V CDR1 and CDR2: KGHSH, LQKENI.

This chain connects TRBV7-8 to TRBJ1-5; no firm D call. The CDR3 is 14 residues long. The V and J ends lost 1 base and 5 bases respectively, with 9 bases between them. Germline-derived CDR1 and CDR2 are SGHVS and FQNEAQ. CDR3 protein: CASSLESRYQPQHF. The CDR3 DNA reads TGTGCCAGCAGCTTAGAGTCCAGGTATCAGCCCCAGCATTTT.

This clone has just a few counts. The chain uses TRBV2 and TRBJ1-5, with D tentatively TRBD1 (5 bases). There are 12 residues in the CDR3. Germline-derived CDR1 and CDR2 are SNHLY and FYNNEI. Deletions cut 4 bases from V and 5 bases from J, with 6 bases between. The CDR3 nucleotides are TGTGCCAGCAGTGCAGGGTATCAGCCCCAGCATTTT. Protein: CASSAGYQPQHF.

The chain joins TRBV5-1 to TRBJ2-1, with D tentatively TRBD2 (5 bases). CDR3 size: 14 residues. Trimming took off 0 bases at V and 9 bases at J, with 13 bases between the two ends. Germline V gene lookup returns CDR1 SGHRS and CDR2 YFSETQ. The CDR3 DNA follows: TGCGCCAGCAGCTTGGGTGGGAGAGTCGGTGAGCAGTTCTTC. This codes for CASSLGGRVGEQFF.